Each of the 20 T cell receptor beta chains below was sequenced from the same sample in a study of T cell repertoires in cytomegalovirus infection. TCRdb re-derived calls from the reads in MiXCR, one entry per CDR3 protein. The table includes some 440,000 distinct CDR3 sequences, 31% detected once. The sample comprised PBMCs. These receptors originate from a human donor in good health (CMV status not recorded). Some clones in this sample may be carry-over from other donors' samples.

J is TRBJ1-2 and V is TRBV12-3 or TRBV12-4, with TRBD1 as a possible D gene (5 bases). The CDR3 sequence is 15 residues long. The V end was cut by 5 bases, the J end by 1 base, with 14 bases between. The CDR3 loop is CASSDAGRINYGYTF. The CDR3 DNA follows: TGTGCCAGCAGTGATGCGGGACGGATTAACTATGGCTACACCTTC.

Comment on this clonotype: A much larger clone is a single base away; this may be a read error. J is TRBJ1-2 and V is TRBV4-3; no reliable D call. Germline V gene lookup returns CDR1 LGHNA and CDR2 YSLEER. The CDR3 contains 16 residues. The CDR3: CASSPTGPISNYGYAF. The CDR3, as DNA: TGCGCCAGCAGCCCCACCGGACCGATAAGTAACTATGGCTACGCCTTC.

The rearrangement joins TRBV27 to TRBJ2-1; unclear D gene. Trimming took 5 bases from V and 5 from J, leaving 13 bases between them. The CDR3 extends over 14 amino acids. The germline CDR1 and CDR2 sequences are MNHEY and SMNVEV (reference sequence). DNA for the CDR3: TGTGCCAGCAGTCTCCTACCGGGTCACAATGAGCAGTTCTTC. Residues: CASSLLPGHNEQFF.

This clonotype was observed a handful of times. The chain joins TRBV27 to TRBJ2-7; D remains unclear. Trimming cost V 7 bases and J 2 bases, with 6 bases left between them. The CDR3 totals 11 residues. Germline CDR1 and CDR2: MNHEY and SMNVEV (reference sequence). The chain's CDR3 is CASTNTYEQYF. CDR3 nucleotide sequence: TGTGCCAGCACCAATACCTACGAGCAGTACTTC.

This clonotype was observed a handful of times. This sequence joins TRBV19 and TRBJ1-5; possible D gene TRBD1, 5 bases. V shed 1 base and J shed 0 bases, with 10 bases lying between them. The CDR3 runs 16 residues. Germline CDR1 and CDR2: LNHDA and SQIVND (reference sequence). The CDR3 loop reads CASSIVGTGSNQPQHF. The CDR3 DNA reads TGTGCCAGTAGTATAGTGGGCACAGGTAGCAATCAGCCCCAGCATTTT.

The rearrangement links TRBV19 to TRBJ2-1; D unclear. CDR1 LNHDA and CDR2 SQIVND come from the germline V gene (reference sequence). The CDR3 spans 14 residues. V gave up 5 bases and J gave up 4 bases, with 12 bases separating them. CDR3 sequence (DNA): TGTGCCAGTAGTCCCGGCAAAGCTTACAATGAGCAGTTCTTC. Translated, it gives CASSPGKAYNEQFF. The variable domain in full, completed from reference TRBV19 and TRBJ2-1, reads DGGITQSPKYLFRKEGQNVTLSCEQNLNHDAMYWYRQDPGQGLRLIYYSQIVNDFQKGDIAEGYSVSREKKESFPLTVTSAQKNPTAFYLCASSPGKAYNEQFFGPGTRLTVL.

This sequence joins TRBV20-1 and TRBJ2-5, with D possibly called TRBD1 or TRBD2 (5 bases each). Trimming took off 4 bases at V and 5 bases at J, with 14 bases between the two ends. Germline-derived CDR1 and CDR2 are DFQATT and SNEGSKA (reference sequence). This CDR3 has 13 amino acids. CDR3: CSATRGGGETQYF. The DNA of the CDR3 is TGCAGTGCTACCCGTGGGGGTGGGGAGACCCAGTACTTC.

Comments on this clonotype: This could be a read error, since a much larger clone is one nucleotide away. The V and J genes are TRBV12-3 or TRBV12-4 and TRBJ2-5, with a weak D call TRBD2 (5 bases). The length of the CDR3 is 15 residues. The CDR3 protein is CASRLARGIGETQYF. The CDR3 DNA follows: TGTGCCAGCAGGTTAGCGAGAGGGATCGGGGAGACCCAGTACTTC.

This clonotype occurred many times. The chain couples TRBV7-2 to TRBJ1-5; no clear D. CDR3 length: 13 amino acids. Looked up from germline, CDR1 is SGHTA and CDR2 is FQGNSA. Trimming took off 5 bases at V and 3 bases at J, with 8 bases between the two ends. CDR3 sequence reads: CASSPRYNQPQHF. The CDR3 DNA follows: TGTGCCAGCAGCCCCAGATACAATCAGCCCCAGCATTTT.

The chain uses TRBV20-1 and TRBJ2-3; D ambiguous. Trimming pared 6 bases from V and 4 bases from J, leaving 8 bases between. This CDR3 contains 11 residues. Germline V lookup: CDR1 DFQATT, CDR2 SNEGSKA (reference sequence). The chain's CDR3 is CSADTSDTQYF. The CDR3 coding sequence is TGCAGTGCAGACACTTCAGATACGCAGTATTTT.

This sequence joins TRBV15 and TRBJ1-6; D not certain. Germline lookup yields CDR1 LNHNV and CDR2 YYDKDF (reference sequence). V lost 5 bases to trimming and J lost 8 bases, with 13 bases between them. The CDR3 has 14 residues. The DNA for the CDR3 is TGTGCCACCAGCGTCGGGGAATTGGATTCACCCCTCCACTTT. Translated: CATSVGELDSPLHF.

The chain links TRBV7-8 to TRBJ2-1; 15 bases match TRBD2. This CDR3 has 15 residues. Germline-derived CDR1 and CDR2 are SGHVS and FQNEAQ. V shed 3 bases, J shed 9 bases, and the junction held 3 bases outside the gene matches. The CDR3 DNA reads TGTGCCAGCAGCTTGGGGACTAGCGGGGGGTTTGAGCAGTTCTTC. It specifies CASSLGTSGGFEQFF.

The chain carries TRBV6-2 or TRBV6-3 and TRBJ2-5; the match to TRBD2 covers 10 bases. This CDR3 contains 15 residues. Germline assignment: CDR1 MNHEY and CDR2 SVGEGT. Trimming took 6 bases from V and 4 from J; bases not matched to a gene: 8. In DNA, the CDR3 is TGTGCCAGCAGGAGAGCGGGGGGGCCTGGAGAGACCCAGTACTTC. Encoded protein: CASRRAGGPGETQYF.

The chain links TRBV19 to TRBJ2-1, with TRBD2 matching over 7 bases. V dropped 5 bases and J dropped 13; count of bases not matched to a gene: 11. CDR1 is LNHDA, CDR2 SQIVND, per germline (reference sequence). The CDR3 extends over 13 amino acids. DNA of the CDR3: TGTGCCAGTAGTGCACAAAAGGGACTATTTCAGTTCTTC. Translating gives CASSAQKGLFQFF.

This clonotype was found a few times. V is TRBV7-9 and J is TRBJ2-1, with D possibly matching TRBD1 (6 bases). The V end lost 8 bases, the J end lost 9 bases, and 20 bases lay between the germline ends. This CDR3 region has 14 residues. Per germline, CDR1 SEHNR and CDR2 FQNEAQ (reference sequence). The CDR3 DNA reads TGTGCCAGCCTACAGGGATCGGCCATTGGTGAGCAGTTCTTC. This sequence encodes CASLQGSAIGEQFF.

This clonotype was counted a single time. This sequence joins TRBV11-2 and TRBJ1-5; D is perhaps TRBD1 (5 bases). The germline CDR1 and CDR2 sequences are SGHAT and FQNNGV. The CDR3 extends over 13 amino acids. V was pared by 5 bases and J by 5 bases, with 10 bases between. DNA for the CDR3: TGTGCCAGCAGCCGGGACTTCTATCAGCCCCAGCATTTT. Amino acids: CASSRDFYQPQHF. Complete variable domain (other parts from reference TRBV11-2 and TRBJ1-5): EAGVAQSPRYKIIEKRQSVAFWCNPISGHATLYWYQQILGQGPKLLIQFQNNGVVDDSQLPKDRFSAERLKGVDSTLKIQPAKLEDSAVYLCASSRDFYQPQHFGDGTRLSIL.

This clonotype was counted only a few times. V and J are TRBV7-6 and TRBJ2-5; D gene unclear. Trimming stripped 4 bases from V and 3 bases from J, with 6 bases between. CDR3 length: 12 residues. Germline V gene sequence: CDR1 SGHVS, CDR2 FNYEAQ. CDR3 in DNA: TGTGCCAGCAGCTCACCGGAAGAGACCCAGTACTTC. Translated: CASSSPEETQYF.

This chain's CDR3 is CASRGGESSYNEQFF. In nucleotides, the CDR3 is TGCGCCAGCAGAGGTGGGGAGAGCTCCTACAATGAGCAGTTCTTC. The chain employs TRBV5-1 and TRBJ2-1, with D perhaps TRBD2 (5 bases). Per germline, CDR1 SGHRS and CDR2 YFSETQ. V lost 5 bases and J 0 bases, leaving 12 bases between the germline ends. The CDR3 has 15 residues.

There are many counts of this clonotype. The chain uses TRBV7-2 and TRBJ2-4; D is possibly TRBD2 (5 bases). The CDR3 extends over 16 amino acids. Germline V CDR1 and CDR2: SGHTA, FQGNSA. Trimming left V 1 base short and J 0 bases short, with 10 bases between. CDR3 sequence (DNA): TGTGCCAGCAGCTTAGAGGTCGGGGTAGCCAAAAACATTCAGTACTTC. The encoded protein is CASSLEVGVAKNIQYF.

This clonotype was seen many times. The chain carries TRBV28 and TRBJ1-2; D remains ambiguous. CDR3 size: 13 residues. V shed 4 bases and J shed 8 bases, with 14 bases lying between them. The germline V gene has CDR1 MDHEN and CDR2 SYDVKM. The CDR3 spells CASSSRPGYGYTF. In DNA, the CDR3 is TGTGCCAGCAGTTCCCGGCCGGGGTACGGCTACACCTTC.